A selection of T cell receptor beta chains follows, all from one sample in a study of tumor-infiltrating lymphocytes in primary liver carcinoma. TCRdb itself ran the multiplex PCR reads through MiXCR, one entry per CDR3 protein. The sample lists 300,000 to 400,000 distinct CDR3 sequences; about 61% were seen once. The sequenced sample was peripheral blood. These receptors were obtained from a man in his forties or fifties with primary liver carcinoma and hepatitis B virus infection. CDR3s include the opening cysteine and the closing phenylalanine or tryptophan. A D gene is named only where the DNA matches it firmly. The size field is filled for only some rows; it gives once, few, many or a size class.

>TRBV20-1|.|TRBD1|TRBJ1-2
CSARSFGTGDVDGYTF
TGCAGTGCTAGATCATTCGGGACAGGGGATGTTGATGGCTACACCTTC
>TRBV29-1|many|.|TRBJ2-5
CSVDLTIQGRGYQETQYF
TGCAGCGTTGACCTTACAATTCAGGGGCGCGGGTACCAAGAGACCCAGTACTTC
>TRBV5-4|.|TRBD2|TRBJ2-3
CVSSPAGLAGGSGTDTQYF
TGTGTCAGCAGCCCCGCGGGACTAGCGGGAGGAAGTGGCACAGATACGCAGTATTTT
>TRBV11-2|medium-sized|.|TRBJ2-1
CASSLESNLLSEQFF
TGTGCCAGCAGCTTAGAGTCGAATCTGCTGTCGGAGCAGTTCTTC
>TRBV28|.|.|TRBJ1-1
CASSLTGMNTEAFF
TGTGCCAGCAGTTTGACGGGAATGAACACTGAAGCTTTCTTT
>TRBV11-2|many|TRBD2|TRBJ2-1
CASSLMTSGTHEQFF
TGTGCCAGCAGCTTAATGACTAGCGGAACCCATGAGCAGTTCTTC
>TRBV10-3|.|.|TRBJ2-5
CAISDTGRGTQYF
TGTGCCATCAGTGACACGGGGCGTGGGACCCAGTACTTC
>TRBV11-1|.|TRBD2|TRBJ2-5
CASTPMGLAGETQYF
TGTGCCAGCACCCCCATGGGACTAGCGGGAGAGACCCAGTACTTC
>TRBV11-2|once|TRBD1|TRBJ1-1
CASSLVGQGISVAFF
TGTGCCAGCAGCTTAGTGGGACAGGGTATTAGTGTAGCTTTCTTT
>TRBV11-2|.|.|TRBJ2-7
CASETAGEKYF
TGTGCCAGCGAGACAGCTGGGGAGAAGTACTTC
>TRBV6-5|.|.|TRBJ2-7
CTSSYAGSYYEQYF
TGTACCAGCAGTTATGCGGGGAGCTACTACGAGCAGTACTTC
>TRBV29-1|.|.|TRBJ1-1
CSVVRELTEAFF
TGCAGCGTTGTCCGGGAGCTCACTGAAGCCTTCTTT
>TRBV11-1|once|.|TRBJ2-7
CTSSLALDRYYEKYF
TGTACCAGCAGCTTAGCGCTGGACCGTTACTACGAGAAGTACTTC
>TRBV6-1|many|.|TRBJ2-4
CASSTSLGNIQYF
TGTGCCAGCAGTACATCCCTCGGGAACATTCAGTACTTC